Following are 7 T cell receptor beta chains from one sample sequenced in a study of blood T cells in healthy people across ages. Alongside a J-beta primer mix, a sample-barcoded 5' primer served in a second PCR lasting roughly 6 to 12 cycles. One entry per CDR3 protein, called by TCRdb with MiXCR from the 5' RACE reads. Of approximately 1.5 million distinct CDR3 sequences listed, almost 35% are singletons. The sequenced sample was blood. These TCRs come from a woman aged 25-40 years in good health.

This clonotype was detected a few times. The chain links TRBV18 to TRBJ2-1, with a tentative D call TRBD2 (5 bases). Germline CDR1 and CDR2: KGHSH and LQKENI. V lost 6 bases and J 2 bases, leaving 8 bases between the germline ends. There are 13 residues in the CDR3. The CDR3 DNA reads as TGTGCCAGCTCTAGCGAGACCTACAATGAGCAGTTCTTC. Its translation is CASSSETYNEQFF.

This clonotype was found many times. The rearrangement uses TRBV29-1 and TRBJ2-7, with 7 bases matching TRBD2. The germline gives CDR1 SQVTM, CDR2 ANQGSEA. Unmatched junction bases numbered 15, after V lost 0 bases and J lost 1 base. The CDR3 spans 18 residues. Here the CDR3 DNA reads TGCAGCGTTGAAGATACGAATCCTAGCGGTGGTGGTTCCTACGAGCAGTACTTC. Translated, it gives CSVEDTNPSGGGSYEQYF.

V and J are TRBV6-1 and TRBJ2-7; TRBD1 matches at 9 bases. There are 14 residues in the CDR3. The germline V gene has CDR1 MNHNS and CDR2 SASEGT. CDR3 DNA: TGTACCGGAAATAACAGGGGGCCTGCCTACGAGCAGTACTTC. Encoded protein: CTGNNRGPAYEQYF.

The chain joins TRBV7-6 to TRBJ2-3, with TRBD2 matching 13 bases. Germline loops: CDR1 SGHVS, CDR2 FNYEAQ. This CDR3 is built from 16 residues. Unmatched junction bases numbered 7, after V lost 8 bases and J lost 2 bases. CDR3 sequence reads: CASCKLAGGTTDTQYF. The CDR3 DNA sequence: TGTGCCAGCTGTAAACTAGCGGGAGGGACCACAGATACGCAGTATTTT.

In this sample, this clonotype turned up a few times. This rearrangement joins TRBV28 to TRBJ2-5, with 10 nucleotides matching TRBD1. The DNA end favors TRBJ2-7, so the J call may be wrong. Germline CDR1 and CDR2: MDHEN and SYDVKM. The CDR3 length is 15 residues. The CDR3 is CASSLCDRGRDEQYF. In DNA, the CDR3 is TGTGCCAGCAGTTTATGTGACAGGGGGCGCGACGAGCAGTACTTC.

V is TRBV3-1 and J is TRBJ2-1, with TRBD2 matching 7 bases. The V segment lost 4 bases and the J segment 3 bases; nucleotides outside the gene matches: 3. CDR1 and CDR2 (germline): LGHDT, YNNKEL (reference sequence). This CDR3 spans 14 amino acids. The CDR3 region is CASSRGEGYNEQFF. Written as DNA, the CDR3 is TGTGCCAGCAGCCGCGGGGAGGGCTACAATGAGCAGTTCTTC.

The rearrangement uses TRBV2 and TRBJ1-4; TRBD1 matches at 7 bases. The V gene's germline CDR1 is SNHLY and CDR2 FYNNEI. This CDR3 has 18 amino acids. V lost 6 bases and J lost 0; bases outside the gene matches: 13. The DNA of the CDR3 is TGTGCCAGCAGCCCAGGCGACAGGGTGCGGGCAACTAATGAAAAACTGTTTTTT. Protein product: CASSPGDRVRATNEKLFF.